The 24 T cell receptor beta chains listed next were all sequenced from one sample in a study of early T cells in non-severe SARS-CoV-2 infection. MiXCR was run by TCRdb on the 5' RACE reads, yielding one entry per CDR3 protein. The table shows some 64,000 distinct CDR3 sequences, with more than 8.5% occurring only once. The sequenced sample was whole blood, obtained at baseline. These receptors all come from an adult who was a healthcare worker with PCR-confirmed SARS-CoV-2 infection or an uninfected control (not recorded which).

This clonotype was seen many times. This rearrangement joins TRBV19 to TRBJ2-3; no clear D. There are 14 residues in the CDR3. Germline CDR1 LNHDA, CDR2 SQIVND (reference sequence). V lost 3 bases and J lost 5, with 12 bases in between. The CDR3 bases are TGTGCCAGTAGTATTTCCATTGCACAAGATACGCAGTATTTT. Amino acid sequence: CASSISIAQDTQYF.

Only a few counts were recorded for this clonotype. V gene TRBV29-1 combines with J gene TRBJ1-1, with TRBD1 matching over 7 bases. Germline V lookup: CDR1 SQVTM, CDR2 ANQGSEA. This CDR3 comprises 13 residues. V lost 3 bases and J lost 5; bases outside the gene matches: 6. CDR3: CSVDGTARTEAFF. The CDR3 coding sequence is TGCAGCGTTGATGGGACAGCTAGAACTGAAGCTTTCTTT.

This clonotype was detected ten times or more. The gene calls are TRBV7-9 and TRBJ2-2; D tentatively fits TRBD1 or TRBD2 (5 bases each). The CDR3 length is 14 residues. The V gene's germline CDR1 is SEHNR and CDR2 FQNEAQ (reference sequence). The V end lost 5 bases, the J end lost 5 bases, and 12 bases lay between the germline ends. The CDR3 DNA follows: TGTGCCAGCAGCCCAAGTGGGGGTACCGGGGAGCTGTTTTTT. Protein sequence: CASSPSGGTGELFF.

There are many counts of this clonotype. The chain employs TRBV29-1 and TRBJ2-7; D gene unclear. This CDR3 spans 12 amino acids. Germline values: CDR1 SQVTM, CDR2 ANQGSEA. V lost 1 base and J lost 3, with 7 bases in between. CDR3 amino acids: CSVEGAGYEQYF. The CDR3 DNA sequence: TGCAGCGTTGAAGGGGCCGGCTACGAGCAGTACTTC.

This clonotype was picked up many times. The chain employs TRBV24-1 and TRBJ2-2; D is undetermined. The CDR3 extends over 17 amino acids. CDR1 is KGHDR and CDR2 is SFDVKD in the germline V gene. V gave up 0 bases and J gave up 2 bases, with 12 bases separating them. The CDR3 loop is CATSDLEPYPNTGELFF. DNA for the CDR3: TGTGCCACCAGTGATTTGGAACCATACCCAAACACCGGGGAGCTGTTTTTT.

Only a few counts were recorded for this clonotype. CDR3: CASRRTGSAETQYF. CDR3 in DNA: TGTGCCAGCAGACGGACAGGGAGTGCAGAGACCCAGTACTTC. The rearrangement links TRBV6-5 to TRBJ2-5; TRBD1 matches 8 bases. The CDR3 has 14 residues. The ends lost 6 bases at V and 4 bases at J; junction bases unmatched: 7. CDR1 is MNHEY, CDR2 SVGAGI, per germline.

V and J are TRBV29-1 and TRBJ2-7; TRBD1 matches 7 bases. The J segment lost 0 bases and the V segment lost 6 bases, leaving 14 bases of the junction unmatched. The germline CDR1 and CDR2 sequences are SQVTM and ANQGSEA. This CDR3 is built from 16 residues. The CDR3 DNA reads TGCAGCGTCCAGGGGGAGCAGTATGGGGGCTCCTACGAGCAGTACTTC. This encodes CSVQGEQYGGSYEQYF.

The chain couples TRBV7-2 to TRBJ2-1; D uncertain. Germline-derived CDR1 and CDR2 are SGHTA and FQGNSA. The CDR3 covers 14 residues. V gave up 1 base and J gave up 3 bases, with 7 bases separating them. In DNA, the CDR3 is TGTGCCAGCAGCTTAGACGGAATCTACAATGAGCAGTTCTTC. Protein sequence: CASSLDGIYNEQFF.

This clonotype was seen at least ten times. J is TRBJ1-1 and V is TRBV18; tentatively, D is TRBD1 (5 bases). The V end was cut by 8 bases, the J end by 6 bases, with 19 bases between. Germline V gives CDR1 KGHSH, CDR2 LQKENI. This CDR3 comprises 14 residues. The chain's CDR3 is CASGASSGSPEAFF. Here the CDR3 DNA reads TGTGCCAGCGGGGCCAGCTCGGGTTCTCCTGAAGCTTTCTTT.

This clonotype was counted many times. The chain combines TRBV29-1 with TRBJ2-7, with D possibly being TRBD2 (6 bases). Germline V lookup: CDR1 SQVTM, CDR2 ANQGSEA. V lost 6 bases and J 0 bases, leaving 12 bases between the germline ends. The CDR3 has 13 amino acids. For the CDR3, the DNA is TGCAGCGTCCGGGACTCCTACTCCTACGAGCAGTACTTC. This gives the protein CSVRDSYSYEQYF.

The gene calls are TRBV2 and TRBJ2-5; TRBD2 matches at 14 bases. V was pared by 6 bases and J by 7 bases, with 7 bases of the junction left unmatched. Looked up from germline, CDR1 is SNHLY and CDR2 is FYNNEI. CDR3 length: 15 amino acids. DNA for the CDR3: TGTGCCAGCAGAACCGGGACTAGCGGGGGAGGGACCCAGTACTTC. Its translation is CASRTGTSGGGTQYF.

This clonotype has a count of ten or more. The CDR3, as DNA: TGTGCCAGCAGTTTCAAAGGGGTCTCTGAAGCTTTCTTT. Protein: CASSFKGVSEAFF. The V call is TRBV6-6, the J call TRBJ1-1, with TRBD1 as a possible D gene (5 bases). The V gene lost 4 bases and the J gene lost 6 bases, with 12 bases spanning the gap. Looked up from germline, CDR1 is MNHNY and CDR2 is SVGAGI (reference sequence). The CDR3 length is 13 residues.

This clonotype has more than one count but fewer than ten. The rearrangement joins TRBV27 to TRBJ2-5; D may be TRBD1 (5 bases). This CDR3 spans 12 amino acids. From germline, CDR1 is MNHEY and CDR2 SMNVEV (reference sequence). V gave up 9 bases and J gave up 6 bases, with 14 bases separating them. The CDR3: CASPQGRKTQYF. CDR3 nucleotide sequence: TGTGCCAGTCCCCAGGGTCGAAAGACCCAGTACTTC.

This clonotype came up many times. The DNA of the CDR3 is TGTGCCAGCAGGGGGGAGGCACGGGGTCAGCCCCAGCATTTT. Protein product: CASRGEARGQPQHF. This chain connects TRBV27 to TRBJ1-5, with D maybe TRBD1 (5 bases). Germline lookup yields CDR1 MNHEY and CDR2 SMNVEV (reference sequence). The CDR3 has 14 amino acids. V lost 6 bases and J lost 6, with 15 bases in between.

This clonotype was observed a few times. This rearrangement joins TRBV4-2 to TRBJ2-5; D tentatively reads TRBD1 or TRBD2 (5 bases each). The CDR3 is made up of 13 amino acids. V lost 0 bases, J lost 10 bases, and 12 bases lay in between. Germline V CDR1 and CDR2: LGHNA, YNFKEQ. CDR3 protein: CASSQEDGGGQYF. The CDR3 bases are TGTGCCAGCAGCCAAGAGGACGGTGGGGGCCAGTACTTC.

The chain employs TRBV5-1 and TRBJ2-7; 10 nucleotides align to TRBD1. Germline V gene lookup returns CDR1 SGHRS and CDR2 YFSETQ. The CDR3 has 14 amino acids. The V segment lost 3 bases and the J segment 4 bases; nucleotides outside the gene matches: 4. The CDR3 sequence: CASSSRQGAYEQYF. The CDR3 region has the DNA TGCGCCAGCAGCTCGAGACAGGGGGCATACGAGCAGTACTTC.

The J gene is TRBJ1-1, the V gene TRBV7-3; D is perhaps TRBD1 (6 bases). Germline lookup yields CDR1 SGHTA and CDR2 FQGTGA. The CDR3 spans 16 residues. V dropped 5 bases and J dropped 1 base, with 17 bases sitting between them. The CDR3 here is CASSPIGQHGNTEAFF. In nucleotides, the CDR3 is TGTGCCAGCAGCCCGATCGGACAGCACGGGAACACTGAAGCTTTCTTT.

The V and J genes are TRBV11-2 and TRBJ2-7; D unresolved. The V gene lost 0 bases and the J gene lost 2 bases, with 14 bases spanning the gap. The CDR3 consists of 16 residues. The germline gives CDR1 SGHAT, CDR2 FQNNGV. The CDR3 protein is CASSLDLMSRTYEQYF. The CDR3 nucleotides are TGTGCCAGCAGCTTAGATCTTATGTCCAGGACCTACGAGCAGTACTTC.

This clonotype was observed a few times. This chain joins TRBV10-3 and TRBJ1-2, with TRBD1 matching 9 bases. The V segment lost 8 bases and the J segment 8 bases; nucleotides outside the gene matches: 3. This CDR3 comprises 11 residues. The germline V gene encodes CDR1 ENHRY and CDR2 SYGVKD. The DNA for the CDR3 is TGTGCCATCCTGACAGGGGGAGGCTACACCTTC. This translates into CAILTGGGYTF.

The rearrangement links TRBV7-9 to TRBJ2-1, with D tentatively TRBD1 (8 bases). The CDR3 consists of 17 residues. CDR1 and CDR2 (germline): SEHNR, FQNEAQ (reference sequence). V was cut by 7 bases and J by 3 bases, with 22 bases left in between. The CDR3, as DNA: TGTGCCAGCAACCCTGGGACAGGCGGGAGATACTACAATGAGCAGTTCTTC. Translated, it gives CASNPGTGGRYYNEQFF.

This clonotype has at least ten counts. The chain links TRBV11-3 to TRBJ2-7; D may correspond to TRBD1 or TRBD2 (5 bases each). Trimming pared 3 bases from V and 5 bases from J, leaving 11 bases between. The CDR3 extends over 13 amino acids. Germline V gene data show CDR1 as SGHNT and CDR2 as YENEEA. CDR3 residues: CASSLGERNEQYF. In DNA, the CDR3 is TGTGCCAGCAGCTTGGGGGAACGAAACGAGCAGTACTTC.

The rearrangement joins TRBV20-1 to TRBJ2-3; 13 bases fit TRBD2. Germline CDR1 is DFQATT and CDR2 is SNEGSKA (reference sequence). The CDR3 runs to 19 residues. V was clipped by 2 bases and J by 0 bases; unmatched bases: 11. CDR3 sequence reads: CSARFDPTSGRLSTDTQYF. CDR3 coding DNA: TGCAGTGCTAGATTTGACCCGACTAGCGGGAGGCTTAGCACAGATACGCAGTATTTT.

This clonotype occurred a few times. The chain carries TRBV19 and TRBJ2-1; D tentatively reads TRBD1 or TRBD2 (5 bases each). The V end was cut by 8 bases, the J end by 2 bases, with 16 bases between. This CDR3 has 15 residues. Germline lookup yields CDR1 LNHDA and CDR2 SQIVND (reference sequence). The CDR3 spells CASGTKILTYNEQFF. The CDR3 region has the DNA TGTGCCAGTGGGACCAAGATCCTAACCTACAATGAGCAGTTCTTC.

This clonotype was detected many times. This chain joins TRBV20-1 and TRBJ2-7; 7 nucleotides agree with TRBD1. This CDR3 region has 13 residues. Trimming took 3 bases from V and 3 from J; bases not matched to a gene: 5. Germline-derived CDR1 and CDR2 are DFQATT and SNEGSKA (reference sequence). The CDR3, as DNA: TGCAGTGCTAGTAGAGGACAGGTCTACGAGCAGTACTTC. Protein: CSASRGQVYEQYF.